These 10 T cell receptor beta chains were sequenced from one sample in a study. TCRdb redid the calling of the RT-PCR reads with MiXCR, one entry per CDR3 protein. The profile shows almost 700,000 distinct CDR3 sequences, about 14% of them singletons. Sequencing was done on a sample of memory CD4+ T cells from blood. These receptors were taken from a female donor in good health, serving as a healthy control.

This clonotype was counted a few times. The rearrangement links TRBV27 to TRBJ2-2; TRBD2 agrees at 7 bases. Trimming removed 8 bases from V and 1 base from J; junction bases left unmatched: 4. The CDR3 has 14 residues. Germline assignment: CDR1 MNHEY and CDR2 SMNVEV (reference sequence). The CDR3 nucleotides are TGTGCCAGCGGGGAGGGACTGAACACCGGGGAGCTGTTTTTT. This sequence encodes CASGEGLNTGELFF.

This clonotype was counted between two and nine times. The gene calls are TRBV5-1 and TRBJ2-2; TRBD2 agrees at 14 bases. V lost 4 bases and J lost 4; bases outside the gene matches: 6. This CDR3 region has 17 residues. Per the germline V gene, CDR1 is SGHRS and CDR2 is YFSETQ. CDR3 bases: TGCGCCAGCAGCGGGGGACTAGCGGGAGTGATCACCGGGGAGCTGTTTTTT. Its protein is CASSGGLAGVITGELFF.

This clonotype came up many times. The rearrangement joins TRBV7-2 to TRBJ1-2; 9 nucleotides agree with TRBD1. Trimming took 5 bases from V and 5 from J; bases not matched to a gene: 15. CDR1 and CDR2 (germline): SGHTA, FQGNSA. The CDR3 length is 17 residues. The CDR3 sequence: CASSQGTGRDSRYGYTF. The CDR3 nucleotides are TGTGCCAGCAGCCAAGGGACAGGGAGAGATTCCCGATATGGCTACACCTTC.

V is TRBV27 and J is TRBJ2-7; TRBD1 matches at 10 bases. This CDR3 contains 15 residues. Per germline, CDR1 MNHEY and CDR2 SMNVEV (reference sequence). Trimming removed 8 bases from V and 7 bases from J; junction bases left unmatched: 14. The CDR3 sequence is CASRSSGTGAREQYF. DNA of the CDR3: TGTGCCAGCCGATCTTCGGGGACAGGGGCTCGGGAGCAGTACTTC.

This clonotype was seen a few times. The V gene is TRBV5-6, the J gene TRBJ1-1; tentatively, D is TRBD1 (5 bases). The CDR3 is 13 residues long. Germline-derived CDR1 and CDR2 are SGHDT and YYEEEE. V lost 4 bases, J lost 6 bases, and 13 bases lay in between. The DNA for the CDR3 is TGTGCCAGCAGCCGGGACGTAGGCGCTGAAGCTTTCTTT. Encoded protein: CASSRDVGAEAFF.

At least ten counts were recorded for this clonotype. The CDR3 DNA reads as TGTGCCACCAGCAGAGATATTAACGGGGAGCTGTTTTTT. It codes for CATSRDINGELFF. The gene calls are TRBV15 and TRBJ2-2, with D unresolved. The CDR3 consists of 13 residues. V dropped 0 bases and J dropped 7 bases, with 6 bases sitting between them. Germline values: CDR1 LNHNV, CDR2 YYDKDF (reference sequence).

This chain's CDR3 is CASKQGGVDYGYTF. CDR3 nucleotides: TGTGCCAGCAAACAGGGGGGGGTTGATTATGGCTACACCTTC. The chain has TRBV7-2 and TRBJ1-2; 8 bases line up with TRBD1. The J segment lost 5 bases and the V segment lost 7 bases, leaving 9 bases of the junction unmatched. The CDR3 covers 14 residues. Germline CDR1 reads SGHTA; CDR2 reads FQGNSA.

This clonotype has a handful of counts. The J gene is TRBJ1-4, the V gene TRBV27; D may be TRBD1 (6 bases). Deletions cut 4 bases from V and 5 bases from J, with 14 bases between. Germline V gives CDR1 MNHEY, CDR2 SMNVEV (reference sequence). The CDR3 is 15 amino acids. CDR3 DNA sequence: TGTGCCAGCAGTTCGGCGGGGGCCGCCAATGAAAAACTGTTTTTT. Protein: CASSSAGAANEKLFF.

The genes are TRBV20-1 and TRBJ1-1, with no clear D. The V gene's germline CDR1 is DFQATT and CDR2 SNEGSKA (reference sequence). Trimming took 4 bases from V and 6 from J, leaving 15 bases between them. CDR3 size: 13 residues. The CDR3 reads CSATYPGNAEAFF. DNA for the CDR3: TGCAGTGCTACCTACCCTGGGAATGCTGAAGCTTTCTTT.

This clonotype was counted at least ten times. The chain is built from TRBV18 and TRBJ2-2; 7 nucleotides match TRBD2. The germline gives CDR1 KGHSH, CDR2 LQKENI. The CDR3 spans 15 residues. Trimming removed 1 base from V and 3 bases from J; junction bases left unmatched: 2. CDR3 sequence (DNA): TGTGCCAGCTCACCACGAGGACTAGACACCGGGGAGCTGTTTTTT. This encodes CASSPRGLDTGELFF.